This T cell receptor beta chain comes out of a study (dated by TCRdb to the mid-2010s). General notes on the study: Whether tumor-infiltrating Tregs in breast cancer are recruited from blood Tregs or converted in situ from other CD4+ T cell subsets was tested. The research as a whole found: The TCR gene usage of tumor memory CD4+ T cells clustered together with blood and lymph node memory CD4+ cells and with lymph node naive CD4+ cells. The TCR alpha and beta sequences of tumor-infiltrating Tregs showed the greatest overlap with tumor naive CD4+ T cells, followed by blood naive CD4+ T cells. The validation in the larger cohort was limited to a single TCR beta V-J rearrangement instead of whole repertoires.

The Miltenyi Naive CD4+ T Cell Isolation kit was used to purify naive CD4+ T cells, and CD25 microbeads were used to remove Tregs. Tregs, naive and memory CD4+ T cells from tumor, blood and ipsilateral draining lymph nodes of a few breast cancer patients underwent full-length TCR alpha and beta sequencing. Tumor tissue and lymph nodes obtained from ipsilateral axillary dissection were perfused with PBS, minced and then digested with collagenase I and hyaluronidase. FACS confirmed that the sorted cell populations were more than 90% pure. Measured from the cysteine to the phenylalanine, the CDR3 is 16 residues long. CDR3 DNA only is kept here, 48 bases in frame from base 1. The V end gives up 6 bases and the J end 3 bases, leaving 13 bases in the junction not matched to a gene. The germline V gene encodes CDR1 SQVTM and CDR2 ANQGSEA. Amplification of full-length TCR variable regions was done by 5' RACE PCR using constant-region reverse primers, and this step was followed by semi-nested PCR with Nested Universal Primer A. Using the ReliaPrep RNA Cell Miniprep System, total RNA was extracted, and the SMARTer RACE 5'/3' Kit was then used to reverse transcribe the RNA into 5'RACE-ready cDNA. Multiplex adaptors were used to barcode full-length TCR alpha and beta libraries, and the barcoded libraries were sequenced on an Illumina MiSeq. The study's own analysis went as follows. For each of nine subset-tissue groups, sequencing data from the five patients were combined, and the groups were compared by unsupervised clustering of TCR gene usage. The Morisita-Horn index was used to calculate repertoire similarity, with shared sequences weighted by how much each contributed to each repertoire. TCRdb itself trimmed the public reads at Q25 with fastp, ran MiXCR and retained productive beta chains. CDR3 protein sequences are deduplicated, and each keeps its most common genes and DNA. The V and J calls shown here were made by TCRdb, not taken from the authors' results. The sample profile shows approximately 12,000 distinct CDR3 sequences; roughly half of them were found once. Around an eighth of the sample is taken by the ten largest.

This clonotype occurred a few times. Its antigen target is currently unknown. The input lacks base qualities; no much larger clone sits a single base away. The sample was tumor-infiltrating naive CD4+ T cells sorted from the breast tumor. Interpreted using the paper, the cell subset or site label stands for: naive CD4+ T cells, CD4+CD45RA+CD25-. The rearrangement combines TRBV29-1 with TRBJ2-1, with TRBD2 matching 8 junction bases. This TCR was recovered from a female donor with breast cancer. The CDR3 here reads CSVPPPRLAGYNEQFF. In nucleotides, the sequence is TGCAGCGTCCCCCCACCCCGGCTAGCGGGCTACAATGAGCAGTTCTTC.